This T cell receptor (beta chain) originates from a study of shared clonotypes between healthy human individuals. Samples underwent the assay at deep level. The material for each subset, its genomic DNA, was split evenly across several immunoSEQ plates. Unsorted PBMC DNA sequencing spanned ten immunoSEQ deep assay plates. Only in-frame clones appear in the TCRdb table, and some are missing; sequencing was by immunoSEQ multiplex PCR. The repertoire holds roughly 450,000 clones, around 74% seen once, with 13% in the top ten. Trimming took 10 bases from V and 6 from J, leaving 13 bases between them. Germline lookup yields CDR1 WNHNN and CDR2 SYGVQD (reference sequence). The CDR3 covers 11 residues.

The V call is TRBV10-1, the J call TRBJ2-7; D is uncertain. Source material: PBMCs. The TCR sequence derives from a woman between 40 and 50 years old in good health. Some clones in this sample may be carry-over from other donors' samples. The CDR3 DNA reads as TGCGCCACCCCCCCAGAGGTCGAGCAGTACTTC. Its protein product is CATPPEVEQYF.